These 24 T cell receptor beta chains were sequenced from one sample in a study of blood T cell repertoires in COVID-19. The assay was immunoSEQ multiplex PCR, and TCRdb's table has in-frame clones only and misses some. Among about 120,000 clones listed, 65% to 90% were seen once. The sequencing input was peripheral blood. Receptor source: a man older than 75 with acute or convalescent COVID-19.

V is TRBV6-6 and J is TRBJ1-1; the D is unclear. This CDR3 spans 13 amino acids. Germline CDR1 and CDR2: MNHNY and SVGAGI (reference sequence). Trimming took 6 bases from V and 3 from J, leaving 11 bases between them. The CDR3, as DNA: TGTGCCAGCAGCTCCGGGAAGTACACTGAAGCTTTCTTT. Protein: CASSSGKYTEAFF.

V and J are TRBV5-4 and TRBJ2-7; TRBD2 agrees at 8 bases. CDR3 length: 14 residues. Trimming cost V 5 bases and J 5 bases; bases outside gene matches: 9. Germline-derived CDR1 and CDR2 are SGHNT and YYREEE (reference sequence). The CDR3 DNA is TGTGCCAGCAGTTCGGGAGGGCCCGAAGACGAGCAGTACTTC. It encodes CASSSGGPEDEQYF.

The chain combines TRBV7-8 with TRBJ2-7; 9 bases match TRBD2. The CDR3 has 18 amino acids. V shed 5 bases and J 3 bases; nucleotides not matched to a gene: 17. Germline V gene lookup returns CDR1 SGHVS and CDR2 FQNEAQ. In nucleotides, the CDR3 is TGTGCCAGCAGCCCCCAGCTGGTAGCGGGAGACAATATCTACGAGCAGTACTTC. Translating it yields CASSPQLVAGDNIYEQYF.

The J gene is TRBJ2-5, the V gene TRBV2, with D perhaps TRBD1 (5 bases). V shed 7 bases and J shed 7 bases, with 13 bases lying between them. Germline loops: CDR1 SNHLY, CDR2 FYNNEI. The CDR3 has 12 amino acids. The CDR3 here is CASTGGQGTQYF. Here the CDR3 DNA reads TGTGCCAGCACCGGTGGCCAGGGGACCCAGTACTTC.

The chain carries TRBV9 and TRBJ1-6; D possibly corresponds to TRBD1 (5 bases). The CDR3 is 13 residues long. The germline V and J ends were trimmed by 6 bases and 7 bases, with 11 bases remaining between them. Germline CDR1 and CDR2: SGDLS and YYNGEE. The CDR3 loop reads CASTRGGNSPLHF. The CDR3 DNA follows: TGTGCCAGCACTCGGGGGGGAAATTCACCCCTCCACTTT.

This chain joins TRBV20-1 and TRBJ2-7; tentatively, D is TRBD2 (5 bases). The CDR3 is 10 residues long. V was trimmed by 7 bases and J by 5 bases, leaving 9 bases between them. The germline V gene encodes CDR1 DFQATT and CDR2 SNEGSKA (reference sequence). The CDR3 DNA sequence: TGCAGTGGACTATCCCACGAGCAGTACTTC. Translation gives CSGLSHEQYF.

This chain links TRBV9 with TRBJ1-4; TRBD1 agrees at 7 bases. The CDR3 spans 15 residues. The germline gives CDR1 SGDLS, CDR2 YYNGEE. The J segment lost 5 bases and the V segment lost 3 bases, leaving 7 bases of the junction unmatched. The CDR3 here is CASSALGTANEKLFF. In DNA, the CDR3 is TGTGCCAGCAGCGCCCTCGGGACAGCAAATGAAAAACTGTTTTTT.

J is TRBJ2-2 and V is TRBV28, with D possibly being TRBD2 (7 bases). The germline CDR1 and CDR2 sequences are MDHEN and SYDVKM. V gave up 3 bases and J gave up 3 bases, with 17 bases separating them. This CDR3 is 17 amino acids long. The CDR3: CASSFPPGGGDTGELFF. The CDR3, as DNA: TGTGCCAGCAGTTTCCCCCCTGGAGGGGGGGACACCGGGGAGCTGTTTTTT.

The genes are TRBV10-3 and TRBJ2-6; possibly TRBD1 for D (6 bases). CDR3 length: 16 amino acids. Germline V lookup: CDR1 ENHRY, CDR2 SYGVKD. The germline V and J ends were trimmed by 4 bases and 0 bases, with 10 bases remaining between them. CDR3 DNA sequence: TGTGCCATCAGTGTTGACAGGACCTCTGGGGCCAACGTCCTGACTTTC. Protein product: CAISVDRTSGANVLTF.

J is TRBJ1-4 and V is TRBV10-3, with 9 bases lining up with TRBD1. CDR3 length: 15 amino acids. The V and J ends lost 6 bases and 5 bases, in that order; junction bases with no gene match: 7. CDR1 is ENHRY and CDR2 is SYGVKD in the germline V gene. Here the CDR3 reads CAIRPGTGTNEKLFF. The CDR3 DNA follows: TGTGCCATCAGGCCTGGGACAGGGACAAATGAAAAACTGTTTTTT.

As to this clone: This sample includes further DNA sequences coding for the same CDR3. V usage is TRBV29-1 and J usage is TRBJ1-2; unclear D gene. The CDR3 spans 11 residues. The V end lost 2 bases, the J end lost 2 bases, and 3 bases lay between the germline ends. Germline values: CDR1 SQVTM, CDR2 ANQGSEA. The CDR3 protein is CSVELNYGYTF. CDR3 nucleotides: TGCAGCGTTGAACTCAACTATGGCTACACCTTC.

The V call is TRBV5-6, the J call TRBJ2-1; 8 bases are a match to TRBD2. Trimming cost V 3 bases and J 9 bases; bases outside gene matches: 11. The germline V gene has CDR1 SGHDT and CDR2 YYEEEE. The CDR3 contains 15 residues. CDR3 in DNA: TGTGCCAGCAGCTCCGGACTAGCCCTACATGGTGAGCAGTTCTTC. Its translation: CASSSGLALHGEQFF.

V gene TRBV6-5 combines with J gene TRBJ1-1; no reliable D call. CDR1 and CDR2 from the germline V gene are MNHEY and SVGAGI. Between the trimmed V and J ends, which lost 2 bases and 4 bases, there was a span of 8 bases. CDR3 size: 13 residues. DNA for the CDR3: TGTGCCAGCAGTTACGACGGGTTCACTGAAGCTTTCTTT. This sequence encodes CASSYDGFTEAFF.

The gene calls are TRBV7-8 and TRBJ2-7; 7 positions match TRBD1. CDR1 SGHVS and CDR2 FQNEAQ come from the germline V gene. The CDR3 sequence is 13 residues long. Trimming took 4 bases from V and 5 from J; bases not matched to a gene: 5. CDR3 loop: CASSSDRLNEQYF. The CDR3 nucleotides read TGTGCCAGCAGCTCGGACAGGTTGAACGAGCAGTACTTC.

The chain carries TRBV29-1 and TRBJ1-1, with 7 bases fitting TRBD1. CDR1 is SQVTM and CDR2 is ANQGSEA in the germline V gene. V shed 5 bases, J shed 6 bases, and the junction held 6 bases outside the gene matches. This CDR3 comprises 12 residues. The CDR3 protein is CSVKQGHPEAFF. For the CDR3, the DNA is TGCAGCGTTAAACAGGGGCACCCTGAAGCTTTCTTT.

This clone was detected only once. CDR3: CASSLVRYTEAFF. The CDR3 DNA sequence: TGTGCCAGCAGCTTGGTTCGGTACACTGAAGCTTTCTTT. The chain couples TRBV5-5 to TRBJ1-1; no clear D gene. CDR1 SGHKS and CDR2 YYEKEE come from the germline V gene (reference sequence). The CDR3 spans 13 residues. Trimming took off 0 bases at V and 3 bases at J, with 6 bases between the two ends.

This clone was observed a single time. V usage is TRBV5-1 and J usage is TRBJ1-2, with 8 nucleotides matching TRBD1. V was clipped by 4 bases and J by 3 bases; unmatched bases: 2. The germline CDR1 and CDR2 sequences are SGHRS and YFSETQ. The CDR3 is made up of 13 amino acids. CDR3 loop: CASSEGQDYGYTF. The CDR3 DNA reads TGCGCCAGCAGCGAGGGACAGGACTATGGCTACACCTTC.

The chain links TRBV5-1 to TRBJ2-1, with 9 nucleotides matching TRBD1. Germline V gene sequence: CDR1 SGHRS, CDR2 YFSETQ. The CDR3 totals 14 residues. With V trimmed by 1 base and J by 7 bases, 3 bases remained unmatched. This chain's CDR3 is CASSLRQGENEQFF. In DNA form, the CDR3 reads TGCGCCAGCAGCTTGAGACAGGGGGAGAATGAGCAGTTCTTC.

The CDR3 DNA is TGTGCCAGCAGCACCCCAGGGACTGGGGAGCAGTACTTC. Encoded protein: CASSTPGTGEQYF. The rearrangement uses TRBV6-5 and TRBJ2-7, with D possibly TRBD2 on 6 matching bases. CDR1 is MNHEY and CDR2 is SVGAGI in the germline V gene. V lost 6 bases, J lost 7 bases, and 16 bases lay in between. The CDR3 contains 13 residues.

The chain is built from TRBV27 and TRBJ2-7, with 8 bases that match TRBD2. The CDR3 is 16 amino acids. Germline V gene data show CDR1 as MNHEY and CDR2 as SMNVEV (reference sequence). Trimming removed 3 bases from V and 2 bases from J; junction bases left unmatched: 9. CDR3 loop: CASSFLAGSGTYEQYF. The CDR3 nucleotides are TGTGCCAGCAGTTTCCTAGCGGGTTCAGGAACCTACGAGCAGTACTTC.

The count of this clone is one. The chain carries TRBV10-3 and TRBJ1-2; TRBD1 is a possible D gene (6 bases). The ends were cut back, 7 bases at V and 2 bases at J, with 14 bases in the middle. The CDR3 runs to 14 residues. Looked up from germline, CDR1 is ENHRY and CDR2 is SYGVKD. This CDR3 is CAITPGHQNYGYTF. Written as DNA, the CDR3 is TGTGCCATCACCCCGGGACACCAAAACTATGGCTACACCTTC.

The V call is TRBV19, the J call TRBJ2-6; D possibly corresponds to TRBD1 (6 bases). This CDR3 has 18 amino acids. Trimming took 0 bases from V and 0 from J, leaving 12 bases between them. Per the germline V gene, CDR1 is LNHDA and CDR2 is SQIVND (reference sequence). CDR3 region: CASSIDRGGNSGANVLTF. In DNA, the CDR3 is TGTGCCAGTAGTATAGATCGAGGGGGTAACTCTGGGGCCAACGTCCTGACTTTC.

The chain couples TRBV18 to TRBJ2-3; 9 nucleotides align to TRBD2. The CDR3 extends over 17 amino acids. Germline CDR1 reads KGHSH; CDR2 reads LQKENI. V trimming: 2 bases; J trimming: 3 bases; junction bases outside the gene matches: 9. The CDR3 loop is CASSPAGSGRQTDTQYF. CDR3 DNA: TGTGCCAGCTCACCAGCAGGCAGCGGGAGGCAGACAGATACGCAGTATTTT.

The chain joins TRBV3-1 (or the pseudogene TRBV3-2) to TRBJ1-2; D is unresolved. This CDR3 spans 17 amino acids. Germline V gene lookup returns CDR1 LGHDT and CDR2 YNNKEL (reference sequence). V was clipped by 2 bases and J by 4 bases, with 20 bases between them. The CDR3 loop reads CASSQRGEGLISYGYTF. In DNA form, the CDR3 reads TGTGCCAGCAGCCAACGCGGGGAGGGTCTGATTTCCTATGGCTACACCTTC.